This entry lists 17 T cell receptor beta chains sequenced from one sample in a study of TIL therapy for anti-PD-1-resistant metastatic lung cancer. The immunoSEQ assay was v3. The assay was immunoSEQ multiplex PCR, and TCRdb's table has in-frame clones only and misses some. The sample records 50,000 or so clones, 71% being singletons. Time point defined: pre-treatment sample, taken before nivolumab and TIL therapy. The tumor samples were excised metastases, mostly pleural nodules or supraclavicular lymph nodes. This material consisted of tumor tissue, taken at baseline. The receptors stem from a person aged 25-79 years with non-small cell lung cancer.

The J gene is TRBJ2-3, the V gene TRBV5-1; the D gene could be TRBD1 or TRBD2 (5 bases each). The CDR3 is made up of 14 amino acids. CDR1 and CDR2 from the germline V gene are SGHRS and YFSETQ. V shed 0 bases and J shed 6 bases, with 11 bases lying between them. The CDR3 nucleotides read TGCGCCAGCAGCTTGGTCGGGGACCACGATACGCAGTATTTT. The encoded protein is CASSLVGDHDTQYF.

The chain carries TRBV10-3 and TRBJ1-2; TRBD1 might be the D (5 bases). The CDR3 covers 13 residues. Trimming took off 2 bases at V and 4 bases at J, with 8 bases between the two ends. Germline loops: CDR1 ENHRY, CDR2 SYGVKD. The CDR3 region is CAISEGRAYGYTF. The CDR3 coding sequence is TGTGCCATCAGTGAGGGCAGGGCCTATGGCTACACCTTC.

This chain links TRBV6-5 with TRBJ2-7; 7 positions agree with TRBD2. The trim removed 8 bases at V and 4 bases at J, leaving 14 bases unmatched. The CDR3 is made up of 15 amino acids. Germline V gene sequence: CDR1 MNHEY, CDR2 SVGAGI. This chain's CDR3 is CASQVTLGEGYEQYF. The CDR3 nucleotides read TGTGCCAGCCAAGTCACTTTGGGGGAGGGATACGAGCAGTACTTC.

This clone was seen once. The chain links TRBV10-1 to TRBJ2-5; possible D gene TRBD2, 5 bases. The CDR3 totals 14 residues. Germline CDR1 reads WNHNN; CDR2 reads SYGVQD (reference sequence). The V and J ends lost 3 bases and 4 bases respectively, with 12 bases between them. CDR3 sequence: CASSDARRGETQYF. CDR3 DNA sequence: TGCGCCAGCAGTGACGCCAGACGGGGAGAGACCCAGTACTTC.

CDR3 loop: CASSSPVGHPNTEAFF. The CDR3 DNA is TGTGCCAGCAGTTCCCCAGTAGGGCACCCGAACACTGAAGCTTTCTTT. This chain uses TRBV6-5 with TRBJ1-1, with D unresolved. Germline CDR1 reads MNHEY; CDR2 reads SVGAGI. The CDR3 consists of 16 residues. V was shortened by 4 bases and J by 1 base, with 16 bases between the two germline ends.

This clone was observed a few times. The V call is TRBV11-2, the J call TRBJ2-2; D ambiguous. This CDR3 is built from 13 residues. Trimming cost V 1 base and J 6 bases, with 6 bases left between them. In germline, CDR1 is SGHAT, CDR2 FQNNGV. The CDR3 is CASSLGTPGELFF. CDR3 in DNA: TGTGCCAGCAGCTTAGGTACTCCCGGGGAGCTGTTTTTT.

The CDR3 loop is CASRLAPQGSGELFF. CDR3 bases: TGTGCAAGTCGCTTAGCTCCACAGGGGTCCGGGGAGCTGTTTTTT. J is TRBJ2-2 and V is TRBV12-2; TRBD1, the table's D call, was not compared with the DNA. TRBV12-2 is a known pseudogene. The CDR3 contains 15 residues.

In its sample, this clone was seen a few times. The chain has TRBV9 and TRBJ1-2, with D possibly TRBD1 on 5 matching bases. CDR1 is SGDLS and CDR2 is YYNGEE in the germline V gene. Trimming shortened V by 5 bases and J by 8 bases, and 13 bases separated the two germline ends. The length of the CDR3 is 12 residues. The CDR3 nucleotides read TGTGCCAGCAGGGGACGTCATACCGGCTACACCTTC. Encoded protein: CASRGRHTGYTF. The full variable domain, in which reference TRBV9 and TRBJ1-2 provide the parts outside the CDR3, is DSGVTQTPKHLITATGQRVTLRCSPRSGDLSVYWYQQSLDQGLQFLIQYYNGEERAKGNILERFSAQQFPDLHSELNLSSLELGDSALYFCASRGRHTGYTFGSGTRLTVV.

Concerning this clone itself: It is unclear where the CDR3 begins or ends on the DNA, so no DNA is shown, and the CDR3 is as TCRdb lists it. CDR3 residues: CASTSVGYGYTF. V gene TRBV19 combines with J gene TRBJ1-2. The CDR3 length equals 12 residues, ends included. Germline V gives CDR1 LNHDA, CDR2 SQIVND (reference sequence).

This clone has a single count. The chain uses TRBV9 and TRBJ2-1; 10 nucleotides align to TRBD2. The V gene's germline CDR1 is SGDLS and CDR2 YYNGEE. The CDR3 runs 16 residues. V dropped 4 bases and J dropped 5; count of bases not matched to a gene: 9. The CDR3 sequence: CASSISGREADNEQFF. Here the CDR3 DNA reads TGTGCCAGCAGCATCAGCGGGAGGGAGGCGGACAATGAGCAGTTCTTC.

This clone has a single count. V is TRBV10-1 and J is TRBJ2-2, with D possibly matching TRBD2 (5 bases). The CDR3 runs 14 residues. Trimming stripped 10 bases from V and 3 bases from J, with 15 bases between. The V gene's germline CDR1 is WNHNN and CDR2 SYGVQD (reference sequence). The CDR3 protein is CATSERRDTGELFF. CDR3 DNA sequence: TGCGCCACCTCGGAGCGGAGAGACACCGGGGAGCTGTTTTTT.

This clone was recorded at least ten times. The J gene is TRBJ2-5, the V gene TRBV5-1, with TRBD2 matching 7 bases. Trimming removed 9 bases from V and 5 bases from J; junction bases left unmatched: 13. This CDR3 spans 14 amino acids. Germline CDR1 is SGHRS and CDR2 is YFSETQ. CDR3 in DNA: TGCGCCACCACCCCTGGCGGGAGAGGGGAGACCCAGTACTTC. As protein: CATTPGGRGETQYF.

The CDR3 DNA sequence: TGTGCCAGCGCCTCTTGGGGTTCCTATGGCTACACCTTC. Its translation is CASASWGSYGYTF. The chain uses TRBV27 and TRBJ1-2; D not resolved. The V end lost 8 bases, the J end lost 4 bases, and 14 bases lay between the germline ends. CDR3 length: 13 amino acids. The germline gives CDR1 MNHEY, CDR2 SMNVEV (reference sequence).

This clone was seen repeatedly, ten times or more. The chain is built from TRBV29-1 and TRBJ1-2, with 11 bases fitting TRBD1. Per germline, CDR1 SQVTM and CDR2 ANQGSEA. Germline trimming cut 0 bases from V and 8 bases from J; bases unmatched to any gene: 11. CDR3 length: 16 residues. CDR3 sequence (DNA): TGCAGCGTTGAAGACCGTAAGGACAGGGGGCGGCCCGGCTACACCTTC. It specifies CSVEDRKDRGRPGYTF. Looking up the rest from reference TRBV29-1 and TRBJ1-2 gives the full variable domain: SAVISQKPSRDICQRGTSLTIQCQVDSQVTMMFWYRQQPGQSLTLIATANQGSEATYESGFVIDKFPISRPNLTFSTLTVSNMSPEDSSIYLCSVEDRKDRGRPGYTFGSGTRLTVV.

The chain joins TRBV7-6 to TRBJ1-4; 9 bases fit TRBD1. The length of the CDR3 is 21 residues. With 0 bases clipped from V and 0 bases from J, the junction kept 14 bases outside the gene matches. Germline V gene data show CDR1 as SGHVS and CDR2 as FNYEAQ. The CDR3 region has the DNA TGTGCCAGCAGCTTAGCGCGATGGGACAGGGCCCTCTCTGCAACTAATGAAAAACTGTTTTTT. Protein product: CASSLARWDRALSATNEKLFF.

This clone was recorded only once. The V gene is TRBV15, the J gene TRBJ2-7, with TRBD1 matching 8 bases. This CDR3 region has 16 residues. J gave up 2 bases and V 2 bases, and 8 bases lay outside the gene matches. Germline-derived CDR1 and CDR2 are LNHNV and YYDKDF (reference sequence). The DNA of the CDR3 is TGTGCCACCAGCAGACTGGGACAGGCCGCAACCTACGAGCAGTACTTC. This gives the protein CATSRLGQAATYEQYF.

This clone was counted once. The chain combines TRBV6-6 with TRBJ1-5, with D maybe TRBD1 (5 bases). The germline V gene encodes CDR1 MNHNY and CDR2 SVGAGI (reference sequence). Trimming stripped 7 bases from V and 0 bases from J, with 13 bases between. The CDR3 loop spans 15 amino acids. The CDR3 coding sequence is TGTGCCAGCAACCGCGCCCAGGGTAGCAATCAGCCCCAGCATTTT. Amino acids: CASNRAQGSNQPQHF.